Each of the 20 T cell receptor beta chains below was sequenced from the same sample in a study of cytomegalovirus exposure and HLA in healthy donors. Primers included in the PCR were 60 Vbeta and 13 Jbeta primers. Only in-frame clones appear in the TCRdb table, and some are missing; sequencing was by immunoSEQ multiplex PCR. In the table there are some 140,000 clones, around three fifths of which are singletons. The specimen was PBMCs. These receptors all come from a woman between 35 and 50 years old in good health and CMV-seronegative.

V gene TRBV5-1 combines with J gene TRBJ2-6; 7 bases agree with TRBD1. The CDR3 extends over 17 amino acids. With V trimmed by 1 base and J by 0 bases, 4 bases remained unmatched. Germline values: CDR1 SGHRS, CDR2 YFSETQ. CDR3 nucleotide sequence: TGCGCCAGCAGCTTGCACAGGGGAGTCTCTGGGGCCAACGTCCTGACTTTC. Protein product: CASSLHRGVSGANVLTF.

The chain combines TRBV7-9 with TRBJ2-3, with D possibly TRBD1 on 6 matching bases. Trimming took off 5 bases at V and 13 bases at J, with 16 bases between the two ends. The CDR3 is 12 amino acids. Germline V gives CDR1 SEHNR, CDR2 FQNEAQ (reference sequence). The CDR3 here is CASSRDILQEYF. In nucleotides, the CDR3 is TGTGCCAGCAGCCGGGACATCCTTCAGGAGTATTTT. The whole variable domain, remainder taken from reference TRBV7-9 and TRBJ2-3, is DTGVSQNPRHKITKRGQNVTFRCDPISEHNRLYWYRQTLGQGPEFLTYFQNEAQLEKSRLLSDRFSAERPKGSFSTLEIQRTEQGDSAMYLCASSRDILQEYFGPGTRLTVL.

The rearrangement links TRBV30 to TRBJ1-1, with TRBD1 matching over 7 bases. CDR3 length: 13 residues. Trimming cost V 3 bases and J 0 bases; bases outside gene matches: 1. The germline V gene has CDR1 GTSNPN and CDR2 SVGIG (reference sequence). CDR3 protein: CAWRGQMNTEAFF. Here the CDR3 DNA reads TGTGCCTGGAGGGGACAGATGAACACTGAAGCTTTCTTT.

This clone was picked up one time. This chain joins TRBV4-1 and TRBJ2-1, with D unclear. Germline V gene lookup returns CDR1 MGHRA and CDR2 YSYEKL. Trimming took off 0 bases at V and 1 base at J, with 10 bases between the two ends. This CDR3 is 16 amino acids long. The CDR3 nucleotides read TGCGCCAGCAGCCAAGAGGCCAGAGCGTCCTACAATGAGCAGTTCTTC. Amino acid sequence: CASSQEARASYNEQFF.

The chain recombines TRBV10-2 with TRBJ2-5, with TRBD2 identical over 10 bases. Germline V CDR1 and CDR2: WSHSY, SAAADI. The CDR3 is 15 residues long. V trimming: 5 bases; J trimming: 7 bases; junction bases outside the gene matches: 10. CDR3 in amino acids: CASSIQAGGRGTQYF. The CDR3 nucleotides read TGCGCCAGCAGTATCCAAGCGGGGGGGCGCGGGACCCAGTACTTC.

The chain uses TRBV2 and TRBJ1-2; D is perhaps TRBD1 (5 bases). V shed 7 bases and J shed 4 bases, with 7 bases lying between them. CDR1 is SNHLY, CDR2 FYNNEI, per germline. The CDR3 is made up of 11 amino acids. The chain's CDR3 is CASMQGYGYTF. CDR3 nucleotide sequence: TGTGCCAGCATGCAGGGCTATGGCTACACCTTC.

J is TRBJ1-5 and V is TRBV27; a weak D match, TRBD1 (5 bases). V lost 3 bases and J lost 3, with 12 bases in between. This CDR3 region has 15 residues. Germline V gene data show CDR1 as MNHEY and CDR2 as SMNVEV (reference sequence). The CDR3 region has the DNA TGTGCCAGCAGTTTGGTGGAGGGGTTCAATCAGCCCCAGCATTTT. Amino acids: CASSLVEGFNQPQHF.

This sequence joins TRBV4-1 and TRBJ2-7; 10 bases align to TRBD1. V dropped 1 base and J dropped 3; count of bases not matched to a gene: 3. The CDR3 runs to 15 residues. Germline loops: CDR1 MGHRA, CDR2 YSYEKL. The CDR3 is CASSQGGQGIYEQYF. The CDR3 region has the DNA TGCGCCAGCAGCCAAGGGGGACAGGGGATCTACGAGCAGTACTTC.

The V call is TRBV4-1, the J call TRBJ2-1, with D perhaps TRBD1 (5 bases). Germline V gene lookup returns CDR1 MGHRA and CDR2 YSYEKL. Trimming stripped 0 bases from V and 1 base from J, with 13 bases between. The CDR3 has 17 amino acids. The CDR3 sequence is CASSQESSGSSYNEQFF. DNA for the CDR3: TGCGCCAGCAGCCAAGAGAGTTCAGGGTCTTCCTACAATGAGCAGTTCTTC.

The V gene is TRBV27, the J gene TRBJ1-1; 9 bases are shared with TRBD1. There are 15 residues in the CDR3. After removal of 4 bases from V and 3 bases from J, the junction contained 6 bases not matched to a gene. Germline V lookup: CDR1 MNHEY, CDR2 SMNVEV (reference sequence). The CDR3 spells CASSSYRDRDTEAFF. The DNA of the CDR3 is TGTGCCAGCAGTTCATACCGGGACAGGGACACTGAAGCTTTCTTT.

The chain combines TRBV5-4 with TRBJ1-6; TRBD1 agrees at 7 bases. Germline CDR1 is SGHNT and CDR2 is YYREEE (reference sequence). V was pared by 3 bases and J by 6 bases, with 6 bases of the junction left unmatched. The CDR3 is 15 amino acids. This chain's CDR3 is CASSSNRGVNSPLHF. CDR3 sequence (DNA): TGTGCCAGCAGCTCTAACAGGGGAGTTAATTCACCCCTCCACTTT.

The chain has TRBV28 and TRBJ1-2; D uncertain. Germline lookup yields CDR1 MDHEN and CDR2 SYDVKM. The CDR3 length is 15 residues. V gave up 6 bases and J gave up 0 bases, with 14 bases separating them. For the CDR3, the DNA is TGTGCCAGCAGGACTCGAGTTGGAGCTAACTATGGCTACACCTTC. Translated, it gives CASRTRVGANYGYTF.

This sequence joins TRBV5-6 and TRBJ2-7; 9 bases map to TRBD1. Germline V gene data show CDR1 as SGHDT and CDR2 as YYEEEE. V lost 3 bases, J lost 2 bases, and 6 bases stayed unmatched. The CDR3 runs 15 residues. The chain's CDR3 is CASSSPGQGPYEQYF. The CDR3 DNA is TGTGCCAGCAGCTCCCCGGGACAGGGACCCTACGAGCAGTACTTC. The variable domain in full, with the rest retrieved from reference TRBV5-6 and TRBJ2-7, is DAGVTQSPTHLIKTRGQQVTLRCSPKSGHDTVSWYQQALGQGPQFIFQYYEEEERQRGNFPDRFSGHQFPNYSSELNVNALLLGDSALYLCASSSPGQGPYEQYFGPGTRLTVT.

The rearrangement joins TRBV7-3 to TRBJ1-1, with 7 bases fitting TRBD1. This CDR3 spans 13 amino acids. V shed 5 bases, J shed 7 bases, and the junction held 7 bases outside the gene matches. Germline V gives CDR1 SGHTA, CDR2 FQGTGA. The CDR3 bases are TGTGCCAGCAGCAAGGGACAGACCGGTGAAGCTTTCTTT. Its translation: CASSKGQTGEAFF.

The rearrangement uses TRBV11-2 and TRBJ1-2, with TRBD1 matching over 7 bases. CDR1 is SGHAT and CDR2 is FQNNGV in the germline V gene. CDR3 length equals 16 residues. The V segment lost 1 base and the J segment 3 bases; nucleotides outside the gene matches: 8. The CDR3 coding sequence is TGTGCCAGCAGCTTAGTGCGAGGGGGCAAAGACTATGGCTACACCTTC. Translation: CASSLVRGGKDYGYTF.

This clone was counted only a few times. The V gene is TRBV4-1, the J gene TRBJ1-3; the match to TRBD1 covers 7 bases. From germline, CDR1 is MGHRA and CDR2 YSYEKL. V gave up 3 bases and J gave up 0 bases; unmatched junction bases: 5. This CDR3 is 16 amino acids long. Here the CDR3 reads CASSHPPGGSGNTIYF. For the CDR3, the DNA is TGCGCCAGCAGCCACCCCCCAGGGGGCTCTGGAAACACCATATATTTT.

CDR3 amino acids: CASIGPDRGSEAFF. The CDR3 bases are TGTGCCAGCATTGGGCCTGACAGGGGCTCTGAAGCTTTCTTT. V usage is TRBV6-6 and J usage is TRBJ1-1; TRBD1 matches at 8 bases. The CDR3 covers 14 residues. Germline loops: CDR1 MNHNY, CDR2 SVGAGI (reference sequence). V dropped 7 bases and J dropped 6; count of bases not matched to a gene: 10.

This clone was counted between two and nine times. The rearrangement joins TRBV7-9 to TRBJ2-7; 9 positions agree with TRBD1. The junction had 4 bases not matched to a gene; V was cut back by 5 bases and J by 5 bases. The CDR3 covers 13 residues. CDR1 is SEHNR and CDR2 is FQNEAQ in the germline V gene (reference sequence). Written as DNA, the CDR3 is TGTGCCAGCAGCCAAACAGGGGGCGACGAGCAGTACTTC. It encodes CASSQTGGDEQYF.

The chain recombines TRBV7-9 with TRBJ2-5, with D possibly being TRBD1 (6 bases). The J call could be wrong; TRBJ2-7 is a better fit for the DNA end. Germline-derived CDR1 and CDR2 are SEHNR and FQNEAQ (reference sequence). The CDR3 runs 16 residues. CDR3 nucleotide sequence: TGTGCCAGCAGCTCGTATGAGGGGGTTACCTCCTACGAGCAGTACTTC. Translated, it gives CASSSYEGVTSYEQYF.

J is TRBJ1-1 and V is TRBV7-2; D ambiguous. Trimming took off 7 bases at V and 4 bases at J, with 19 bases between the two ends. Per the germline V gene, CDR1 is SGHTA and CDR2 is FQGNSA. The CDR3 is 15 residues long. The CDR3 region is CASTVMLSGSTEAFF. In nucleotides, the CDR3 is TGTGCCAGCACCGTCATGCTCTCGGGGAGCACTGAAGCTTTCTTT.